Below, 10 T cell receptor beta chains from the same sample are listed, as sequenced in a study of OX40 agonist ivuxolimab in advanced cancers. Assay used: immunoSEQ multiplex PCR; TCRdb lists only in-frame clones, some missing. Of 15,000 to 20,000 clones listed, approximately 81% were seen once; the top ten hold 26%. The sample consisted of CD4+ or CD8+ T cells sorted from blood, taken in a trial of the OX40 agonist ivuxolimab. The origin of the receptors is an adult with an advanced solid tumor such as melanoma, head and neck, liver or kidney cancer.

The J gene is TRBJ2-3, the V gene TRBV28, with D hard to call. This CDR3 has 14 residues. V dropped 3 bases and J dropped 2 bases, with 9 bases sitting between them. CDR1 is MDHEN, CDR2 SYDVKM, per germline. The CDR3 coding sequence is TGTGCCAGCAGTTTTGACGGAACCACAGATACGCAGTATTTT. Protein sequence: CASSFDGTTDTQYF. Using reference TRBV28 and TRBJ2-3 for the parts outside the CDR3, the full variable domain is DVKVTQSSRYLVKRTGEKVFLECVQDMDHENMFWYRQDPGLGLRLIYFSYDVKMKEKGDIPEGYSVSREKKERFSLILESASTNQTSMYLCASSFDGTTDTQYFGPGTRLTVL.

The chain recombines TRBV27 with TRBJ2-3; D gene ambiguous. Germline V gene lookup returns CDR1 MNHEY and CDR2 SMNVEV (reference sequence). V was shortened by 3 bases and J by 3 bases, with 7 bases between the two germline ends. The CDR3 contains 13 residues. The CDR3 bases are TGTGCCAGCAGTTTCTCCTTTACAGATACGCAGTATTTT. As protein: CASSFSFTDTQYF.

V is TRBV9 and J is TRBJ1-2; weak D call: TRBD1 (5 bases). Germline V CDR1 and CDR2: SGDLS, YYNGEE. The CDR3 extends over 14 amino acids. Trimming stripped 3 bases from V and 4 bases from J, with 13 bases between. As DNA, the CDR3 is TGTGCCAGCAGCGGACGTTCGACAGCCTATGGCTACACCTTC. Amino acid sequence: CASSGRSTAYGYTF.

V is TRBV5-1 and J is TRBJ2-5; D is unclear. V dropped 2 bases and J dropped 7 bases, with 12 bases sitting between them. This CDR3 has 13 residues. The germline V gene encodes CDR1 SGHRS and CDR2 YFSETQ. CDR3 loop: CASSLDGPRTQYF. The CDR3 region has the DNA TGCGCCAGCAGCTTAGATGGGCCCAGGACCCAGTACTTC. The variable domain in full, with the rest retrieved from reference TRBV5-1 and TRBJ2-5, is KAGVTQTPRYLIKTRGQQVTLSCSPISGHRSVSWYQQTPGQGLQFLFEYFSETQRNKGNFPGRFSGRQFSNSRSEMNVSTLELGDSALYLCASSLDGPRTQYFGPGTRLLVL.

V and J are TRBV9 and TRBJ2-1, with D perhaps given as TRBD1 or TRBD2 (5 bases each). The germline CDR1 and CDR2 sequences are SGDLS and YYNGEE. This CDR3 is built from 15 residues. V was shortened by 4 bases and J by 8 bases, with 19 bases between the two germline ends. The CDR3 nucleotides read TGTGCCAGCAGCCTTATCCGGGACCCTAGGGATGAGCAGTTCTTC. Translating it yields CASSLIRDPRDEQFF.

By sample fraction, this clone is medium-sized. The genes are TRBV5-6 and TRBJ2-5; possible D gene TRBD2, 6 bases. The CDR3 is 15 residues long. Trimming left V 1 base short and J 3 bases short, with 13 bases between. Germline V CDR1 and CDR2: SGHDT, YYEEEE. CDR3 protein: CASSLPREKKETQYF. CDR3 nucleotides: TGTGCCAGCAGCTTGCCTCGGGAGAAGAAAGAGACCCAGTACTTC.

The V gene is TRBV9, the J gene TRBJ1-1; D remains unclear. The CDR3 has 12 residues. Germline V gene data show CDR1 as SGDLS and CDR2 as YYNGEE. Trimming shortened V by 0 bases and J by 8 bases, and 8 bases separated the two germline ends. The CDR3 DNA reads TGTGCCAGCAGCGTAGCAGGATCCGAAGCTTTCTTT. This translates into CASSVAGSEAFF.

Only a few counts were recorded for this clone. V usage is TRBV4-1 and J usage is TRBJ2-3; D is uncertain. The CDR3 extends over 15 amino acids. Trimming took off 0 bases at V and 3 bases at J, with 10 bases between the two ends. Germline loops: CDR1 MGHRA, CDR2 YSYEKL. The CDR3 here is CASSQEGKGTDTQYF. The DNA for the CDR3 is TGCGCCAGCAGCCAAGAGGGGAAGGGAACAGATACGCAGTATTTT.

V and J are TRBV7-6 and TRBJ1-1, with a weak D call TRBD1 (5 bases). The CDR3 runs to 14 residues. The germline V gene has CDR1 SGHVS and CDR2 FNYEAQ. The V end was cut by 1 base, the J end by 5 bases, with 11 bases between. This CDR3 is CASSLGGGETEAFF. CDR3 in DNA: TGTGCCAGCAGCTTAGGGGGAGGGGAGACTGAAGCTTTCTTT.

V gene TRBV6-4 combines with J gene TRBJ2-3; D not resolved. Trimming shortened V by 0 bases and J by 5 bases, and 3 bases separated the two germline ends. The CDR3 is 12 amino acids. Germline V gene lookup returns CDR1 MRHNA and CDR2 SNTAGT. The CDR3 here is CASSDSGDTQYF. The CDR3 region has the DNA TGTGCCAGCAGTGACTCCGGAGATACGCAGTATTTT.